Only one count was recorded for the clone carrying this T cell receptor beta chain. The antigen is not known. The J segment lost 0 bases and the V segment lost 3 bases, leaving 7 bases of the junction unmatched. Looked up from germline, CDR1 is LGHNA and CDR2 is YSLEER. This CDR3 comprises 17 residues. The record originates from a study of cytomegalovirus exposure and HLA in healthy donors. Regarding the study as a whole: CMV serostatus stood as the only immune exposure information on hand. Investigators reported approximately 170 TCR beta chains as tied to cytomegalovirus.

The PCR contained 60 Vbeta and 13 Jbeta primers. TCRdb's table, derived via immunoSEQ multiplex PCR, lists solely in-frame clones and lacks some. This sample yields over 150,000 clones, of which 80% to 85% are seen a single time; 1% to 1.5% belongs to the top ten. V gene TRBV4-3 combines with J gene TRBJ2-5; TRBD2 agrees at 10 bases. The sequenced sample was PBMCs. This sequence was found in a boy between 2 and 15 years old in good health and CMV-seronegative. CDR3 loop: CASSHISGGPYQETQYF. CDR3 DNA: TGCGCCAGCAGCCATATTAGCGGGGGGCCGTACCAAGAGACCCAGTACTTC.